This TCR beta chain was captured in a study of post-analysis software for immune sequencing data. Findings and caveats of the study: The five TRBV segments detected at higher frequency in patients than in controls included TRBV5-6, TRBV5-1 and TRBV20-1.

J gave up 0 bases and V 2 bases, and 10 bases lay outside the gene matches. Per germline, CDR1 MNHEY and CDR2 SVGAGI. CDR3 length: 19 amino acids. The TCR beta cDNA libraries contained unique molecular identifiers. TCRdb reprocessed the PCR reads via MiXCR and lists one record per CDR3 protein. The sample includes hundreds of thousands of distinct CDR3 sequences, 25% to 30% of them seen just once. Comment on this clonotype: Its antigen remains unknown.

V gene TRBV6-5 combines with J gene TRBJ2-3, with 11 positions matching TRBD2. The TCR originated in a girl between 10 and 17 years old with multiple sclerosis. The sequencing input was blood. The CDR3 nucleotides read TGTGCCAGCAGTTACAGGTTCCTAGCGGGGGGCACTAGCACAGATACGCAGTATTTT. Translated, it gives CASSYRFLAGGTSTDTQYF.